Listed here is a single TCR beta chain. Its target is unknown. This CDR3 is built from 13 residues. Germline V gene lookup returns CDR1 MDHEN and CDR2 SYDVKM. Trimming took 6 bases from V and 2 from J, leaving 7 bases between them. Libraries were prepared by immunoSEQ multiplex PCR; TCRdb keeps only in-frame clonotypes and omits some of them. This sample has fewer than 80,000 clones; about 85% occur once, and the top ten carry about 4%. The sample originates from a study of OX40 agonist ivuxolimab in advanced cancers. Study findings and constraints: Both CD4+ and CD8+ T cell populations in blood had undergone clonal expansion by week 6 at 0.1 to 3.0 mg/kg. Relative to CD4+ cells, CD8+ T cells on average had more expanded clones.

V usage is TRBV28 and J usage is TRBJ2-2; D might be TRBD1 (5 bases). The source is an adult with an advanced solid tumor such as melanoma, head and neck, liver or kidney cancer. Material: CD4+ or CD8+ T cells sorted from blood, obtained in a trial of the OX40 agonist ivuxolimab. The CDR3 DNA sequence: TGTGCCAGCAGGGACACCAACACCGGGGAGCTGTTTTTT. Its protein product is CASRDTNTGELFF.